The clone carrying this TCR beta chain was detected once. Use of 60 Vbeta and 13 Jbeta primers characterized the PCR. Sequencing used immunoSEQ multiplex PCR; TCRdb keeps in-frame clones, though not all of them. The sample includes around 91,000 clones, 64% seen only once; the top ten take about 2.3%. Germline CDR1 and CDR2: MNHEY and SVGAGI. V gave up 6 bases and J gave up 2 bases; unmatched junction bases: 4. The CDR3 extends over 15 amino acids. This sample stems from a study of cytomegalovirus exposure and HLA in healthy donors. V gene TRBV6-5 combines with J gene TRBJ2-1, with 10 positions matching TRBD2. Specimen: PBMCs. This sequence was found in a human donor in good health. CDR3 DNA sequence: TGTGCCAGCAGCAATCTAGCGGGGGCCTACAATGAGCAGTTCTTC. Translated: CASSNLAGAYNEQFF.